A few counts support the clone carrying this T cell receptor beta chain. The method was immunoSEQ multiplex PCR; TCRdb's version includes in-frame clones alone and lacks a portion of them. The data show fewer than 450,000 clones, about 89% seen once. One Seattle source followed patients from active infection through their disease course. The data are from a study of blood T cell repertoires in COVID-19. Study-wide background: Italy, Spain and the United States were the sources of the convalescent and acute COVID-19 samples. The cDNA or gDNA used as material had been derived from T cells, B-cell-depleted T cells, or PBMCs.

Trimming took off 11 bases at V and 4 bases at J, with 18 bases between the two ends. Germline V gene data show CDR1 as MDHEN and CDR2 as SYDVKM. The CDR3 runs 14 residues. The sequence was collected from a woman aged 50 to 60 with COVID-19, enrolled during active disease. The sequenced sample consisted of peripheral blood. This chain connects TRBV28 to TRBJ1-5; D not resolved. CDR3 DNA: TGTGCCTCCTCATCTGGGCCCTCAAATCAGCCCCAGCATTTT. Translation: CASSSGPSNQPQHF.